This is a list of T cell receptor beta chains from one sample in a study of blood T cell repertoires in COVID-19. Sequencing was performed with immunoSEQ multiplex PCR; in TCRdb, only in-frame clones are kept and a portion is missing. Found here are over 600,000 clones, 90% of them singletons; the top ten hold about 0.24%. The specimen sequenced was peripheral blood. The source is a woman under 30 with acute or convalescent COVID-19. The CDR3 runs from the conserved cysteine through the conserved F or W. D genes are given only for firm matches. The size of a clone is reported for some rows only, either as once, few or many, or as a class for expanded clones.

CDR3nt	CDR3aa	v_gene	j_gene	d_gene	abundance
TGTGCCAGCAGCTTTCCAATGAACACTGAAGCTTTCTTT	CASSFPMNTEAFF	TRBV7-2	TRBJ1-1	.	once
TGTGCCAGTAGTTTGACCGCGACAGGGTACTATGGCTACACCTTC	CASSLTATGYYGYTF	TRBV19	TRBJ1-2	TRBD1	.
TGTGCCAGCATCCGAAGCGGGGTCACTGAAGCTTTCTTT	CASIRSGVTEAFF	TRBV5-5	TRBJ1-1	.	once
TGTGCCACCAGCAGTGAGGCCTACTCTGGAAACACCATATATTTT	CATSSEAYSGNTIYF	TRBV15	TRBJ1-3	.	.
TGTGCCAGCAGCTTAAGAACAGGAAACACCATATATTTT	CASSLRTGNTIYF	TRBV7-2	TRBJ1-3	.	.
TGTGCCAGCAGTGAACCAGCGGGGGGTTCTGGGGCCAACGTCCTGACTTTC	CASSEPAGGSGANVLTF	TRBV6-1	TRBJ2-6	TRBD2	once
TGTGCCAGTAGTTTCAAAGGGGAGGCCACTGGAGAGACCCAGTACTTC	CASSFKGEATGETQYF	TRBV19	TRBJ2-5	.	.
TGTGCCAGCAGTTTAGAAGAAAACGGCTACGAGCAGTACTTC	CASSLEENGYEQYF	TRBV27	TRBJ2-7	.	.
TGTGCCAGTAGTATTCCCCCGCAGGGCAGCGATCAGCCCCAGCATTTT	CASSIPPQGSDQPQHF	TRBV19	TRBJ1-5	.	once
TGTGCCAGCAGCTTTACTCCAGGCCCCTATGGCTACACCTTC	CASSFTPGPYGYTF	TRBV7-2	TRBJ1-2	.	.
TGTGCCAGCAGCTTGGCGGGACTAGCTGCTTACGAGCAGTACTTC	CASSLAGLAAYEQYF	TRBV5-6	TRBJ2-7	TRBD2	.
TGTGCCAGCAGTGAAGACAGGCAGGGCACCGGGGAGCTGTTTTTT	CASSEDRQGTGELFF	TRBV2	TRBJ2-2	.	.
TGCGCCAGCAGCTTGTCGGGATATAGCAATCAGCCCCAGCATTTT	CASSLSGYSNQPQHF	TRBV5-1	TRBJ1-5	.	.
TGCGCCAGCAGCCAAGATCCAGGGTCCGAGCAGTACTTC	CASSQDPGSEQYF	TRBV4-1	TRBJ2-7	.	few
TGTGCCAGTAGTGCATACAGGGGAAACGAGCAGTACTTC	CASSAYRGNEQYF	TRBV19	TRBJ2-7	TRBD1	.
TGTGCCAGCAGCTTACGACAGTCCTACGAGCAGTACTTC	CASSLRQSYEQYF	TRBV5-6	TRBJ2-7	.	.
TGTGCCTGGCTCAGCAATCAGCCCCAGCATTTT	CAWLSNQPQHF	TRBV30	TRBJ1-5	.	.
TGTGCCAGCAGCACCTCCAGACAGGGGGCGCTTAATTTTGGCTACACCTTC	CASSTSRQGALNFGYTF	TRBV9	TRBJ1-2	TRBD1	.
TGTGCCAGCTCACCGGCGGAATCTGGAAACACCATATATTTT	CASSPAESGNTIYF	TRBV18	TRBJ1-3	.	.
TGTGCCAGCAGCGTAGTTGATGGTAGCTATGGCTACACCTTC	CASSVVDGSYGYTF	TRBV9	TRBJ1-2	.	once
TGTGCCAGCAGTTGGCGGGGGGGAGCAGATACGCAGTATTTT	CASSWRGGADTQYF	TRBV6-2/TRBV6-3	TRBJ2-3	TRBD2	.
TGTGCCAGCAGTGTCGGGATGGGGTTCAACAATGAGCAGTTCTTC	CASSVGMGFNNEQFF	TRBV27	TRBJ2-1	.	.